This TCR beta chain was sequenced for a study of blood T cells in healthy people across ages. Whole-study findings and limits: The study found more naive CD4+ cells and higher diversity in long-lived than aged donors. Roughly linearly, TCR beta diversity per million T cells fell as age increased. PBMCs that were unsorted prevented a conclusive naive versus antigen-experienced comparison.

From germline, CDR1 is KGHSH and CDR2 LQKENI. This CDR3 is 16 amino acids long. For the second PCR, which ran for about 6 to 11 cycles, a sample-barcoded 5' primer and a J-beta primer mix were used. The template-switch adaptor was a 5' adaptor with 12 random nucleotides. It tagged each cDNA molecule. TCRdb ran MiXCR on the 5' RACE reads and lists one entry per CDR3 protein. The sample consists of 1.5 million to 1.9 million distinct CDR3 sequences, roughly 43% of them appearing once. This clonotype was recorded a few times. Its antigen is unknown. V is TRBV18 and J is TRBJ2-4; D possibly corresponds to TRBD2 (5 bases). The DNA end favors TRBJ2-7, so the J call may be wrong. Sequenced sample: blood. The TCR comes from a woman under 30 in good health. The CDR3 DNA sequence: TGTGCCAGCTCACCACGTCCGGGGTCAACTGCCTACGAGCAGTACTTC. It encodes CASSPRPGSTAYEQYF.